This T cell receptor (beta chain) was obtained from a study of early T cells in non-severe SARS-CoV-2 infection (dated by TCRdb to the early 2020s). Study-wide context: Bulk RNA from unsorted whole blood was used for TCR sequencing, so alpha and beta chains could not be paired. The full study reports these points: VDJdb matching was skewed toward anti-spike CD8 responses and likely underestimated virus-specific expansions, missing private and CD4 specificities.

Set within a cohort of healthcare workers in London, UK, this nested case-control study involved weekly PCR testing of nasopharyngeal swabs along with blood sampling. Healthcare workers were recruited between 23 and 31 March 2020, during the week of the UK lockdown, and were followed weekly for up to about 15 weeks. The library relied on 5' RACE. The sample was run on a NextSeq 500. To correct for sequencing error and PCR bias, the TCR library protocol tagged individual cDNA molecules with unique molecular identifiers. TCR alpha and beta chains were both sequenced, and the abundances of alpha and beta sequences in each sample were closely correlated with each other. The source study handled its data this way. V gene, J gene and CDR3 annotation of TCR sequences was performed with Decombinator V4. TCRs were defined as expanded if a significant change between any two time points was detected under a Poisson model with p below 0.0001. TCR abundances were normalised to the total number of TCRs sequenced per sample and were expressed as counts per million. TRAV1-2 paired with TRAJ12, TRAJ20 or TRAJ33 defined MAIT TCRs, while TRAV10 paired with TRAJ18 defined iNKT TCRs. VDJdb, accessed 1 November 2021, was searched for CMV, EBV and SARS-CoV-2 annotated TCRs, excluding TCRs annotated for multiple antigens. The public sequencing data were trimmed at Q25 with fastp and processed into clonotypes with MiXCR by TCRdb, which kept only in-frame beta chains. Rows are unified per CDR3 protein, each entry keeping the most common DNA and genes. The V and J calls and clone size are TCRdb's, not the authors'. This sample holds 85,000 to 90,000 distinct CDR3 sequences; 11% to 15% were observed only once. 5% to 7% of the sample goes to the ten largest clones.

The sample holds many counts of this clonotype. The antigen this receptor binds is unknown. No base quality values were provided; no much bigger clone lies one nucleotide off. V and J are truncated by 5 bases and 7 bases respectively, leaving an intervening sequence of 8 bases. From its cysteine to its phenylalanine, the CDR3 spans 11 amino acids. This entry keeps only the CDR3 DNA: 33 bases, framed from base 1. Via the germline V gene, CDR1 is MNHEY and CDR2 SVGAGI. The source material was whole blood. This clonotype was obtained from an adult who was a healthcare worker with PCR-confirmed SARS-CoV-2 infection or an uninfected control (not recorded which). The V gene is TRBV6-5 and the J gene is TRBJ1-1; the D gene lacks a confident call. DNA sequence: TGTGCCAGCAGTCGGACGGGTGAAGCTTTCTTT. Translated, it gives CASSRTGEAFF.